This T cell receptor (beta chain) was obtained from a study of blood T cell repertoires in COVID-19. Study at large: Spain, Italy and the United States supplied samples that represented acute and convalescent COVID-19. PBMCs, B-cell-depleted T cells, or T cells provided the cDNA or gDNA that made up the material.

The protocol was immunoSEQ multiplex PCR, while the TCRdb copy is restricted to in-frame clones and leaves out a portion. The sample has about 140,000 clones, about 87% seen once. One Seattle source followed patients from active infection through their disease course. The ends were cut back, 4 bases at V and 1 base at J, with 13 bases in the middle. The CDR3 is made up of 15 amino acids. Germline V gene sequence: CDR1 SGHAT, CDR2 FQDESV (reference sequence). The sequenced sample consisted of peripheral blood. The receptor's source is a human donor with COVID-19, enrolled during active disease. The donor label of this sample is uncertain. This chain uses TRBV11-1 with TRBJ1-1; TRBD1 is a possible D gene (5 bases). CDR3 bases: TGTGCCAGCAGCTCTGAGGCAGGGTGGAACACTGAAGCTTTCTTT. Translated, it gives CASSSEAGWNTEAFF.